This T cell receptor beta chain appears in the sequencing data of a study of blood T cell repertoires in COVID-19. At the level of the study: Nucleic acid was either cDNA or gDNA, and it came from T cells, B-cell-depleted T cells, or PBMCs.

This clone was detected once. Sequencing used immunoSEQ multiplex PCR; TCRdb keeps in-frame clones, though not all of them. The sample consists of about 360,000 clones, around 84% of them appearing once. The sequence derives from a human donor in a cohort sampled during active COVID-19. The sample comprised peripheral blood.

The CDR3 region has the DNA TGTGCCAGCAGTACTAGGACAGGGGGCAACTATGGCTACACCTTC. This translates into CASSTRTGGNYGYTF. The rearrangement links TRBV6-5 to TRBJ1-2; TRBD1 agrees at 11 bases. CDR3 length: 15 residues. J was trimmed by 2 bases and V by 5 bases; bases with no gene match: 4. Looked up from germline, CDR1 is MNHEY and CDR2 is SVGAGI.